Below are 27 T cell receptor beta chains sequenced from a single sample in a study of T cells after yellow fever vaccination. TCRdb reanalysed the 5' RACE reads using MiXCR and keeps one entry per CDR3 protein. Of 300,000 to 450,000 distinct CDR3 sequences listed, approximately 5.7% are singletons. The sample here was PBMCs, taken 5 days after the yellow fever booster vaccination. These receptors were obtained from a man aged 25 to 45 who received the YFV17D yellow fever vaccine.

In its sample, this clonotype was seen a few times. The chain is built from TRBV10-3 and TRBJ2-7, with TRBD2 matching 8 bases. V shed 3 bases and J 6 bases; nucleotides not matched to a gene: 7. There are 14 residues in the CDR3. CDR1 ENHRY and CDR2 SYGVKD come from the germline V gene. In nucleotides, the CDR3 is TGTGCCATCAGTGAATCTGGCGGGAGGATCGAGCAGTACTTC. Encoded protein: CAISESGGRIEQYF.

DNA of the CDR3: TGTGCCACCAGTGATTTGGTGGCGGATACCTACAATGAGCAGTTCTTC. Protein product: CATSDLVADTYNEQFF. The chain uses TRBV24-1 and TRBJ2-1; D not resolved. CDR3 length: 16 amino acids. Trimming took off 0 bases at V and 2 bases at J, with 10 bases between the two ends. Germline CDR1 and CDR2: KGHDR and SFDVKD.

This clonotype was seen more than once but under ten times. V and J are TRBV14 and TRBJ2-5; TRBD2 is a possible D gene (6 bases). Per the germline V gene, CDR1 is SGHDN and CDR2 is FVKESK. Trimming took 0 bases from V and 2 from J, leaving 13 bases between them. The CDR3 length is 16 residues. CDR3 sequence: CASSQDRGVRQETQYF. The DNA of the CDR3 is TGTGCCAGCAGCCAAGATCGCGGGGTACGGCAAGAGACCCAGTACTTC.

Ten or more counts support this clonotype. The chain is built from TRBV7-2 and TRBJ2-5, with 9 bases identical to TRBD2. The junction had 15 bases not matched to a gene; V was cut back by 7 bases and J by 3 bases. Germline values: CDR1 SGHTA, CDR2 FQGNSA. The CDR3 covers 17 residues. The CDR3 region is CASNGKGSSGRKETQYF. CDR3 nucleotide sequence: TGTGCCAGCAACGGGAAGGGGTCCAGCGGGAGGAAAGAGACCCAGTACTTC.

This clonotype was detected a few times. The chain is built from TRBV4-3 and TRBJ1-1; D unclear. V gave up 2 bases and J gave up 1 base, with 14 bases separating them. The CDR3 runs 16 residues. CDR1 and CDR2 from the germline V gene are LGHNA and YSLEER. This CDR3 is CASSQRWVSANTEAFF. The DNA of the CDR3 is TGCGCCAGCAGCCAAAGGTGGGTCTCTGCGAACACTGAAGCTTTCTTT.

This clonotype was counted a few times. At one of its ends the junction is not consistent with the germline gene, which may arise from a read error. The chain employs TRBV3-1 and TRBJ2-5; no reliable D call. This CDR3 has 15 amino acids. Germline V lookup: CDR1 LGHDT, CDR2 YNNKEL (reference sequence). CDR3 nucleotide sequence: TGTGCCTGCAGCCAAGTCAGCTTCGCCCAAGAGACCCAGTACTTC. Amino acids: CACSQVSFAQETQYF.

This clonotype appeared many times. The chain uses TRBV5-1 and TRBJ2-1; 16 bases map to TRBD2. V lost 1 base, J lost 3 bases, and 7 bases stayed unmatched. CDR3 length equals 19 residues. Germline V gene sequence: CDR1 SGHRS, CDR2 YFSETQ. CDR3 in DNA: TGCGCCAGCAGCTTGTTGGGACTAGCGGGAGGGCGGGTCTACAATGAGCAGTTCTTC. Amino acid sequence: CASSLLGLAGGRVYNEQFF. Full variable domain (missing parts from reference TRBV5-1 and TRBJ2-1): KAGVTQTPRYLIKTRGQQVTLSCSPISGHRSVSWYQQTPGQGLQFLFEYFSETQRNKGNFPGRFSGRQFSNSRSEMNVSTLELGDSALYLCASSLLGLAGGRVYNEQFFGPGTRLTVL.

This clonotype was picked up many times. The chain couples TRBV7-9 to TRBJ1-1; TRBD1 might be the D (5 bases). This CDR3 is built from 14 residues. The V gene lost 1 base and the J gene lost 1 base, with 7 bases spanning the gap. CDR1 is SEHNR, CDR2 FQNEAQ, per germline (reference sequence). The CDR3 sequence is CASSLGDRNTEAFF. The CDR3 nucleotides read TGTGCCAGCAGCTTAGGAGACAGGAACACTGAAGCTTTCTTT.

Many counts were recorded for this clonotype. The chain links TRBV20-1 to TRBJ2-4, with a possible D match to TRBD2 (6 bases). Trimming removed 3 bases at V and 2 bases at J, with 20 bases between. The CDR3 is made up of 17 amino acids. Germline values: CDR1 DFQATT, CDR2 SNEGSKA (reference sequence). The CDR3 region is CSASVRERASSKNIQYF. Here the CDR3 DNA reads TGCAGTGCTAGCGTACGGGAGCGGGCCTCGTCCAAAAACATTCAGTACTTC.

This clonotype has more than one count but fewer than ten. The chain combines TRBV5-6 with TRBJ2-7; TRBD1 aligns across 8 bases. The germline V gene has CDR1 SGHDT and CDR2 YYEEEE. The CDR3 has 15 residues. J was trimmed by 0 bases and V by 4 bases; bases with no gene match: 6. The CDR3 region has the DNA TGTGCCAGCAGCCCAGGACAGGGTTTCTCCTACGAGCAGTACTTC. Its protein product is CASSPGQGFSYEQYF.

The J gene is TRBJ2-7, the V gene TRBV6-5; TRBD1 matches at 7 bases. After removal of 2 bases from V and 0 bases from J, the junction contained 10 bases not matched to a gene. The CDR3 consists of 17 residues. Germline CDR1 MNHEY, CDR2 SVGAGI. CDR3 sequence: CASSYGLPGQYSYEQYF. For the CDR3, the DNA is TGTGCCAGCAGTTACGGCCTTCCGGGACAGTACTCCTACGAGCAGTACTTC.

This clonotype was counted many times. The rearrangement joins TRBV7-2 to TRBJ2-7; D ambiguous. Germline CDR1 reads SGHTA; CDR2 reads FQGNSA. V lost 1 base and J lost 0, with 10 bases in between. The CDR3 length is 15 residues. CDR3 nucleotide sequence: TGTGCCAGCAGCTTAGGGGTCACGGGCTCCTACGAGCAGTACTTC. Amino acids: CASSLGVTGSYEQYF.

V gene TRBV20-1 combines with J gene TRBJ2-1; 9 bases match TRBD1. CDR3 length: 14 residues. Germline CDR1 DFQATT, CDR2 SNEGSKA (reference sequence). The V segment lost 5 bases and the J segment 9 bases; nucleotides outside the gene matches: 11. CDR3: CSAVPGQGTLEQFF. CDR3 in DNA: TGCAGTGCTGTCCCGGGACAGGGCACCCTTGAGCAGTTCTTC.

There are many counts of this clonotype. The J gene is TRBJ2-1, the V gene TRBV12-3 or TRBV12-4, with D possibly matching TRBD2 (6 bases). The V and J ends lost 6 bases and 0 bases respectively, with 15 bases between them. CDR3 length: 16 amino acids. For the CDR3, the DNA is TGTGCCAGCAGAAGAGGTGGGAGGAGCTCCTACAATGAGCAGTTCTTC. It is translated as CASRRGGRSSYNEQFF.

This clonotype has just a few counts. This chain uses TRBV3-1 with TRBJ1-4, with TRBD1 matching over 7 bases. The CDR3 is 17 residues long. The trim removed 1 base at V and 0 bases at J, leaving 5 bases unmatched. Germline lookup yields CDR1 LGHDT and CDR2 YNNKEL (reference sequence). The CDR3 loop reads CASSQGRGWTTNEKLFF. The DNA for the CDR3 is TGTGCCAGCAGCCAAGGCAGGGGGTGGACAACTAATGAAAAACTGTTTTTT.

CDR3 loop: CSATPAPSTDTQYF. The CDR3 nucleotides are TGCAGTGCTACCCCAGCGCCTAGCACAGATACGCAGTATTTT. The chain uses TRBV20-1 and TRBJ2-3; D is uncertain. V was clipped by 4 bases and J by 0 bases, with 11 bases between them. The CDR3 contains 14 residues. The V gene's germline CDR1 is DFQATT and CDR2 SNEGSKA (reference sequence).

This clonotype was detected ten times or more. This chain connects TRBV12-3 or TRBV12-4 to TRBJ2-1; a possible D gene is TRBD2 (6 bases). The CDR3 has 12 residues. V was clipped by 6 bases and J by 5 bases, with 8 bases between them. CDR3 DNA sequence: TGTGCCAGCAGGCGGGAACACAATGAGCAGTTCTTC. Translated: CASRREHNEQFF.

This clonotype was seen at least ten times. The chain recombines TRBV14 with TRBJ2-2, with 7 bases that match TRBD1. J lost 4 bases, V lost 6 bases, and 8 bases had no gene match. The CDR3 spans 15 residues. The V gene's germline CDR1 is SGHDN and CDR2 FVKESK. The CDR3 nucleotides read TGTGCCAGCAGACCTTCTGGGACAGTCACCGGGGAGCTGTTTTTT. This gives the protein CASRPSGTVTGELFF.

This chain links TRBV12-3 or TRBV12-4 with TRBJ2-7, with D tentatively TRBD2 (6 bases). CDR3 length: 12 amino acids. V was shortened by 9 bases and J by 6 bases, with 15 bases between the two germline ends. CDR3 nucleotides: TGTGCCAGTGGCTGGCGGGAATGCGAGCAGTACTTC. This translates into CASGWRECEQYF.

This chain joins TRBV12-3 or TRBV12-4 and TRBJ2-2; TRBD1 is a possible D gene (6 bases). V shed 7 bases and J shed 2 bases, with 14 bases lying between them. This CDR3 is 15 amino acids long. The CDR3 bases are TGTGCCAGCACCCCGGGACAAGCTAACACCGGGGAGCTGTTTTTT. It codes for CASTPGQANTGELFF.

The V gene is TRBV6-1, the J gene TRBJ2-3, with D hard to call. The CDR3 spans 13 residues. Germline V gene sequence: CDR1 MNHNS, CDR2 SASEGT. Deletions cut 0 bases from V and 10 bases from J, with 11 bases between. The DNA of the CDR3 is TGTGCCAGCAGTGAAGCGCCTTTATCGGCGCAGTATTTT. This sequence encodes CASSEAPLSAQYF.

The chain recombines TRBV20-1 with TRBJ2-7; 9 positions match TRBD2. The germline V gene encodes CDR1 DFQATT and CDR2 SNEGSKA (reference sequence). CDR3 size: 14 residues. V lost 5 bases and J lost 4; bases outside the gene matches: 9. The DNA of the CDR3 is TGCAGTGCTTCTCCCCCTAGCGGGGTATACGAGCAGTACTTC. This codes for CSASPPSGVYEQYF.

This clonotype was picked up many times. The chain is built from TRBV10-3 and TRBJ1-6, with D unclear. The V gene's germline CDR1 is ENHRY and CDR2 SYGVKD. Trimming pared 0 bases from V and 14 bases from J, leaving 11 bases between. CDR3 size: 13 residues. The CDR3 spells CAISESIGYSLHF. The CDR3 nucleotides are TGTGCCATCAGTGAGTCGATCGGGTATTCCCTCCACTTT.

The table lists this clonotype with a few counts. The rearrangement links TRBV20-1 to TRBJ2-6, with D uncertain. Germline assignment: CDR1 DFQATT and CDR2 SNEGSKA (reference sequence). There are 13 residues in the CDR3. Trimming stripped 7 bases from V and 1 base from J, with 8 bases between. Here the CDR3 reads CSVLRSGANVLTF. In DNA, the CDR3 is TGCAGTGTTCTAAGGTCTGGGGCCAACGTCCTGACTTTC.

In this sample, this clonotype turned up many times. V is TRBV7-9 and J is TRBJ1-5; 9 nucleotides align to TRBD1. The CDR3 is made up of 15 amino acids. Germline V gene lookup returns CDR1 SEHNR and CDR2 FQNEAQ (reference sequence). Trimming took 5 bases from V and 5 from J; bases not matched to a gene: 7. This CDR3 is CASSRGQGIDQPQHF. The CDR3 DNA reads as TGTGCCAGCAGCCGAGGACAGGGGATCGATCAGCCCCAGCATTTT.

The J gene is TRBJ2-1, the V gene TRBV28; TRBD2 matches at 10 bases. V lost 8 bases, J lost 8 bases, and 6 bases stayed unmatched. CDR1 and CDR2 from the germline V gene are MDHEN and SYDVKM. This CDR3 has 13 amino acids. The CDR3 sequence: CASAGLAFHEQFF. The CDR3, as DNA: TGTGCCAGCGCGGGACTAGCGTTTCATGAGCAGTTCTTC. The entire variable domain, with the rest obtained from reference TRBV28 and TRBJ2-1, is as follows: DVKVTQSSRYLVKRTGEKVFLECVQDMDHENMFWYRQDPGLGLRLIYFSYDVKMKEKGDIPEGYSVSREKKERFSLILESASTNQTSMYLCASAGLAFHEQFFGPGTRLTVL.

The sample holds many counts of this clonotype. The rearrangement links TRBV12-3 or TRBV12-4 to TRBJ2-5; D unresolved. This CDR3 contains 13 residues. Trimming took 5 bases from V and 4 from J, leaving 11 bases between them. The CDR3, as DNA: TGTGCCAGCAGTCAGAGAACAACAGAGACCCAGTACTTC. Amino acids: CASSQRTTETQYF.